Each of the 17 T cell receptor beta chains below was sequenced from the same sample in a study of blood T cells in healthy people across ages. A second PCR of roughly 7 to 11 cycles used a sample-barcoded 5' primer and a J-beta primer mix. From the 5' RACE reads, TCRdb called clonotypes with MiXCR, one entry per CDR3 protein. The table records some 900,000 distinct CDR3 sequences, 29% of them present only once. Sequenced: blood. The receptors come from an elderly woman in good health.

This clonotype was counted many times. V is TRBV9 and J is TRBJ2-1; TRBD1 or TRBD2 may be the D gene (6 bases each). V was clipped by 0 bases and J by 5 bases, with 18 bases between them. Germline CDR1 and CDR2: SGDLS and YYNGEE. The CDR3 has 17 amino acids. CDR3 nucleotide sequence: TGTGCCAGCAGCGTAGCTCGCGGTGGGGGGCACGACAATGAGCAGTTCTTC. It encodes CASSVARGGGHDNEQFF.

This clonotype was counted at least ten times. The chain carries TRBV6-6 and TRBJ1-2, with 7 bases aligning to TRBD1. J gave up 4 bases and V 5 bases, and 13 bases lay outside the gene matches. CDR1 and CDR2 (germline): MNHNY, SVGAGI (reference sequence). This CDR3 is built from 16 residues. CDR3 loop: CASSVPQGNRGYGYTF. As DNA, the CDR3 is TGTGCCAGCAGTGTACCACAGGGGAATCGGGGCTATGGCTACACCTTC.

This clonotype was found many times. V usage is TRBV12-3 or TRBV12-4 and J usage is TRBJ2-1; TRBD2 matches at 11 bases. V lost 1 base and J lost 0; bases outside the gene matches: 5. This CDR3 region has 18 residues. CDR3 protein: CASSLGLAGPSSYNEQFF. CDR3 in DNA: TGTGCCAGCAGTTTAGGACTAGCGGGGCCTAGCTCCTACAATGAGCAGTTCTTC.

This chain uses TRBV10-3 with TRBJ2-3; D not certain. Between the trimmed V and J ends, which lost 4 bases and 5 bases, there was a span of 10 bases. The CDR3 is made up of 13 amino acids. CDR1 ENHRY and CDR2 SYGVKD come from the germline V gene. CDR3 sequence reads: CAISGEGRDTQYF. DNA for the CDR3: TGTGCCATCAGTGGGGAAGGGCGAGATACGCAGTATTTT.

This clonotype was seen a handful of times. This rearrangement joins TRBV2 to TRBJ2-4; 7 bases align to TRBD1. The V gene's germline CDR1 is SNHLY and CDR2 FYNNEI. V was pared by 7 bases and J by 0 bases, with 6 bases of the junction left unmatched. There are 15 residues in the CDR3. The CDR3 DNA reads as TGTGCCAGCAACAGACAGGGAATAGCCAAAAACATTCAGTACTTC. Residues: CASNRQGIAKNIQYF.

On this clonotype: The germline gene is not matched at one end of the junction; a read error may be the cause. The chain links TRBV12-3 or TRBV12-4 to TRBJ2-3, with 10 bases that match TRBD2. This CDR3 contains 17 residues. This CDR3 reads CTSSFPQRGGSTDTQYF. The CDR3 DNA follows: TGTACCAGCAGTTTCCCCCAGCGGGGGGGAAGCACAGATACGCAGTATTTT.

This clonotype was seen many times. This chain joins TRBV6-5 and TRBJ2-7, with D possibly matching TRBD2 (7 bases). The length of the CDR3 is 14 residues. Deletions cut 5 bases from V and 0 bases from J, with 11 bases between. Germline loops: CDR1 MNHEY, CDR2 SVGAGI. CDR3 in amino acids: CASSAGASSYEQYF. The CDR3 nucleotides are TGTGCCAGCAGTGCGGGGGCCTCCTCCTACGAGCAGTACTTC.

This clonotype came up once. One base away lies a much larger clone, so this may be a sequencing read error. The chain joins TRBV27 to TRBJ1-2; D remains ambiguous. The germline V gene encodes CDR1 MNHEY and CDR2 SMNVEV (reference sequence). This CDR3 contains 12 residues. CDR3 DNA sequence: TGTACCAGCAGTTCTCCAGGATATGGCTACACCTTC. Translating gives CTSSSPGYGYTF.

Regarding this clonotype: The junction does not match germline at one end; this may be a read error. The chain carries TRBV20-1 and TRBJ2-3; D is perhaps TRBD2 (5 bases). Germline V lookup: CDR1 DFQATT, CDR2 SNEGSKA (reference sequence). The CDR3 extends over 11 amino acids. CDR3 coding DNA: TGCAGTACTAGAAGCACAGACACGCAGTATTTT. It translates to CSTRSTDTQYF.

There are many counts of this clonotype. V and J are TRBV2 and TRBJ2-7, with a weak D call TRBD1 (6 bases). Between the trimmed V and J ends, which lost 8 bases and 7 bases, there was a span of 24 bases. Germline-derived CDR1 and CDR2 are SNHLY and FYNNEI. CDR3 length equals 15 residues. The CDR3 nucleotides read TGTGCCAGCGGGGGCTGGACAGAGACCTCTTGGGAGCAGTACTTC. It specifies CASGGWTETSWEQYF.

Concerning this clonotype itself: A read error may account for a junction end that differs from germline. V usage is TRBV20-1 and J usage is TRBJ2-3; the D call may be TRBD1 or TRBD2 (5 bases each). The CDR3 is 17 amino acids. CDR1 and CDR2 from the germline V gene are DFQATT and SNEGSKA (reference sequence). The CDR3 DNA is TGCAGTGCTAGAGACCTGGGGCAGGGTGGGAGCACAGATACGCGGTATTTT. Its translation is CSARDLGQGGSTDTRYF.

About this clonotype itself: A much bigger clone sits one base away, suggesting this may be a read error. Here the CDR3 reads CASRHRGWSADTQYF. As DNA, the CDR3 is TGTGCCAGCAGACACAGGGGATGGAGCGCAGATACGCAGTATTTT. The rearrangement links TRBV12-3 or TRBV12-4 to TRBJ2-3; 7 bases are shared with TRBD1. The CDR3 spans 15 residues. The trim removed 6 bases at V and 4 bases at J, leaving 10 bases unmatched.

A remark on this clonotype: Since a much larger clone is just one base distant, this may be a read error. This sequence joins TRBV6-1 and TRBJ1-6, with a weak D call TRBD1 (5 bases). CDR3 length equals 17 residues. The germline V gene has CDR1 MNHNS and CDR2 SASEGT. V was clipped by 2 bases and J by 3 bases, with 14 bases between them. The CDR3 reads CASSETGTQVYNSPLHF. Here the CDR3 DNA reads TGTGCCAGCAGTGAAACAGGAACTCAGGTCTATAATTCACCCCTCCACTTT.

Only a few counts were recorded for this clonotype. The chain couples TRBV2 to TRBJ1-5; D is unclear. This CDR3 region has 14 residues. V was trimmed by 4 bases and J by 3 bases, leaving 10 bases between them. The germline V gene has CDR1 SNHLY and CDR2 FYNNEI. CDR3 DNA: TGTGCCAGCAGTGTCACCAGGCTCAATCAGCCCCAGCATTTT. This codes for CASSVTRLNQPQHF.

This clonotype was counted a single time. One base away lies a much larger clone, so this may be a sequencing read error. V gene TRBV3-1 combines with J gene TRBJ2-7; the D call may be TRBD1 or TRBD2 (5 bases each). CDR1 and CDR2 (germline): LGHDT, YNNKEL (reference sequence). This CDR3 has 13 residues. Written as DNA, the CDR3 is TGTGCCAGCAGCCCCCCGGGGCCCTACGTGCAGTACTTC. Translation: CASSPPGPYVQYF.

About this clonotype: The junction differs from germline at one of its ends, possibly a read error. V and J are TRBV29-1 and TRBJ1-2; 8 positions match TRBD1. Germline CDR1 is SQVTM and CDR2 is ANQGSEA. CDR3 length: 13 amino acids. The CDR3 protein is CSVEGDRNYGYTF. CDR3 DNA sequence: TGCAGCGTTGAGGGGGACAGGAACTACGGCTACACCTTC.

This clonotype was counted at least ten times. The rearrangement links TRBV6-5 to TRBJ2-7; 11 positions match TRBD2. With V trimmed by 4 bases and J by 0 bases, 14 bases remained unmatched. The CDR3 consists of 19 residues. In germline, CDR1 is MNHEY, CDR2 SVGAGI. The CDR3 protein is CASSWTLAGGTKSSYEQYF. CDR3 in DNA: TGTGCCAGCAGTTGGACTCTAGCGGGGGGCACCAAGAGCTCCTACGAGCAGTACTTC.